This passage covers 21 T cell receptor beta chains from one sample sequenced in a study of identical twins. Via MiXCR, TCRdb re-called the 5' RACE reads, giving one row per CDR3 protein. The sample lists under 300,000 distinct CDR3 sequences; about 14% were seen once. Sequenced: memory (CD45RO+) T cells sorted from blood. Source of these receptors: a woman between 18 and 29 years old in good health.

The V call is TRBV6-1, the J call TRBJ2-7, with unresolved D. The CDR3 loop spans 15 amino acids. The germline V gene has CDR1 MNHNS and CDR2 SASEGT. Trimming removed 10 bases from V and 0 bases from J, with 19 bases in between. The CDR3 loop is CATLTGPHSSYEQYF. CDR3 nucleotide sequence: TGTGCCACGCTGACCGGGCCCCACAGCTCCTACGAGCAGTACTTC.

This clonotype has just a few counts. The V and J genes are TRBV29-1 and TRBJ2-2; 10 bases are shared with TRBD1. Germline V CDR1 and CDR2: SQVTM, ANQGSEA. The CDR3 loop spans 14 amino acids. After removal of 6 bases from V and 4 bases from J, the junction contained 5 bases not matched to a gene. CDR3 sequence reads: CSVRDRGRTGELFF. CDR3 bases: TGCAGCGTACGAGACAGGGGGCGCACCGGGGAGCTGTTTTTT.

The gene calls are TRBV5-5 and TRBJ2-1, with D perhaps TRBD2 (5 bases). Per germline, CDR1 SGHKS and CDR2 YYEKEE (reference sequence). Trimming cost V 1 base and J 10 bases, with 15 bases left between them. The CDR3 consists of 14 residues. CDR3 in amino acids: CASSLNPGIGEQFF. CDR3 DNA sequence: TGTGCCAGCAGCTTGAATCCCGGGATCGGGGAGCAGTTCTTC.

This clonotype has just a few counts. The chain is built from TRBV5-1 and TRBJ2-3, with D unresolved. Trimming took off 0 bases at V and 1 base at J, with 6 bases between the two ends. CDR1 SGHRS and CDR2 YFSETQ come from the germline V gene. The CDR3 is made up of 14 amino acids. The DNA of the CDR3 is TGCGCCAGCAGCTTGGCCCAAGGCACAGATACGCAGTATTTT. This sequence encodes CASSLAQGTDTQYF.

With regard to this clonotype: The junction differs from germline at one of its ends, possibly a read error. The gene calls are TRBV3-1 and TRBJ1-1, with D uncertain. This CDR3 comprises 15 residues. Germline V gene sequence: CDR1 LGHDT, CDR2 YNNKEL (reference sequence). Written as DNA, the CDR3 is TGTGCCACCAGCCACGCCCAGATGGGGTCCTATGGAGCTTTCTTT. Translated: CATSHAQMGSYGAFF. The variable domain in full, completed from reference TRBV3-1 and TRBJ1-1, reads DTAVSQTPKYLVTQMGNDKSIKCEQNLGHDTMYWYKQDSKKFLKIMFSYNNKELIINETVPNRFSPKSPDKAHLNLHINSLELGDSAVYFCATSHAQMGSYGAFFGQGTRLTVV.

This clonotype was counted many times. This chain connects TRBV29-1 to TRBJ2-1, with TRBD2 as a possible D gene (5 bases). Germline V CDR1 and CDR2: SQVTM, ANQGSEA. This CDR3 comprises 13 residues. Trimming pared 6 bases from V and 6 bases from J, leaving 15 bases between. The CDR3 coding sequence is TGCAGCGTGCCGGCTGGGAGAAGCAATGAGCAGTTCTTC. Translating it yields CSVPAGRSNEQFF.

This clonotype came up a few times. The chain is built from TRBV20-1 and TRBJ2-5; D gene ambiguous. V lost 0 bases and J 0 bases, leaving 8 bases between the germline ends. CDR3 length equals 14 residues. Germline lookup yields CDR1 DFQATT and CDR2 SNEGSKA (reference sequence). The CDR3, as DNA: TGCAGTGCTAGAGATTGGCAGAACCAAGAGACCCAGTACTTC. Translating it yields CSARDWQNQETQYF.

DNA of the CDR3: TGTGCCAGCAGCTTATTGATAGCGGGAGGTAATGAGCAGTTCTTC. This gives the protein CASSLLIAGGNEQFF. J is TRBJ2-1 and V is TRBV7-2; 10 nucleotides line up with TRBD2. CDR1 and CDR2 (germline): SGHTA, FQGNSA. The CDR3 runs 15 residues. Trimming took 2 bases from V and 7 from J; bases not matched to a gene: 5.

Ten or more counts support this clonotype. V gene TRBV5-1 combines with J gene TRBJ2-1, with 9 bases lining up with TRBD2. V gave up 0 bases and J gave up 4 bases; unmatched junction bases: 8. CDR1 is SGHRS and CDR2 is YFSETQ in the germline V gene. The CDR3 is 17 amino acids. CDR3 sequence: CASSLAQTSGAYNEQFF. The CDR3 nucleotides read TGCGCCAGCAGCTTGGCCCAGACTAGCGGAGCTTACAATGAGCAGTTCTTC.

This clonotype was counted many times. The chain links TRBV28 to TRBJ2-7, with D unresolved. Germline V gene sequence: CDR1 MDHEN, CDR2 SYDVKM. The ends were cut back, 3 bases at V and 6 bases at J, with 6 bases in the middle. The CDR3 has 11 residues. The CDR3, as DNA: TGTGCCAGCAGTTTTAACCGCGAGCAGTACTTC. Translating gives CASSFNREQYF.

The chain employs TRBV12-3 or TRBV12-4 and TRBJ2-1, with TRBD2 identical over 9 bases. This CDR3 has 14 amino acids. V dropped 10 bases and J dropped 12; count of bases not matched to a gene: 16. This chain's CDR3 is CATQRAGGPSRQFF. For the CDR3, the DNA is TGTGCCACCCAAAGAGCGGGGGGCCCCTCTCGGCAGTTCTTC.

V gene TRBV20-1 combines with J gene TRBJ2-7; 8 bases line up with TRBD1. Germline lookup yields CDR1 DFQATT and CDR2 SNEGSKA (reference sequence). CDR3 length equals 13 residues. Losses at the gene ends were 3 bases for V and 5 bases for J; bases not matched to a gene: 6. CDR3 DNA sequence: TGCAGTGCTAGCCGGGACAGGAACAACGAGCAGTACTTC. This codes for CSASRDRNNEQYF.

This clonotype was recorded a few times. This chain uses TRBV12-3 or TRBV12-4 with TRBJ1-1; D gene unclear. Trimming removed 4 bases from V and 0 bases from J, with 6 bases in between. The CDR3 length is 13 residues. The CDR3 here is CASSSELNTEAFF. The CDR3, as DNA: TGTGCCAGCAGTTCCGAGTTGAACACTGAAGCTTTCTTT.

This clonotype was observed many times. The chain employs TRBV6-1 and TRBJ1-4, with TRBD1 matching 10 bases. V lost 7 bases to trimming and J lost 6 bases; unmatched junction nucleotides: 2. The CDR3 totals 13 residues. In germline, CDR1 is MNHNS, CDR2 SASEGT. Here the CDR3 DNA reads TGTGCCAGCATGACAGGGGGCTATGAAAAACTGTTTTTT. Translated: CASMTGGYEKLFF.

This clonotype was counted between two and nine times. This CDR3 is CASSQGTGELFF. The CDR3 coding sequence is TGTGCCAGCAGCCAAGGGACCGGGGAGCTGTTTTTT. This chain links TRBV4-2 with TRBJ2-2, with D unclear. Trimming shortened V by 1 base and J by 5 bases, and 2 bases separated the two germline ends. The CDR3 is made up of 12 amino acids. Per the germline V gene, CDR1 is LGHNA and CDR2 is YNFKEQ.

This clonotype was observed many times. The chain has TRBV20-1 and TRBJ2-3, with a possible D match to TRBD1 (6 bases). The germline V gene encodes CDR1 DFQATT and CDR2 SNEGSKA (reference sequence). CDR3 length equals 13 residues. V was shortened by 0 bases and J by 4 bases, with 8 bases between the two germline ends. Here the CDR3 reads CSAREEGADTQYF. The DNA for the CDR3 is TGCAGTGCTAGAGAAGAGGGGGCAGATACGCAGTATTTT.

The rearrangement joins TRBV5-8 to TRBJ1-2; TRBD1 might be the D (6 bases). Germline values: CDR1 SGHTS, CDR2 YDEGEE. CDR3 length: 16 amino acids. Deletions cut 4 bases from V and 0 bases from J, with 16 bases between. CDR3 loop: CASSHANYRANYGYTF. CDR3 in DNA: TGTGCCAGCAGCCACGCCAACTACAGGGCTAACTATGGCTACACCTTC.

This clonotype appeared a few times. The chain recombines TRBV6-6 with TRBJ1-1; weak D call: TRBD1 (5 bases). This CDR3 is 13 amino acids long. The V end was cut by 5 bases, the J end by 1 base, with 8 bases between. Germline CDR1 reads MNHNY; CDR2 reads SVGAGI (reference sequence). As DNA, the CDR3 is TGTGCCAGCAGTCGACAGCAGAACACTGAAGCTTTCTTT. This gives the protein CASSRQQNTEAFF.

The chain combines TRBV30 with TRBJ2-1; D remains unclear. Trimming stripped 4 bases from V and 3 bases from J, with 7 bases between. CDR1 is GTSNPN and CDR2 is SVGIG in the germline V gene (reference sequence). CDR3 length equals 12 residues. CDR3 loop: CAWTSIYNEQFF. The CDR3 bases are TGTGCCTGGACTAGTATCTACAATGAGCAGTTCTTC.

This clonotype has more than one count but fewer than ten. The rearrangement joins TRBV2 to TRBJ1-6; TRBD1 might be the D (6 bases). V dropped 8 bases and J dropped 10 bases, with 15 bases sitting between them. This CDR3 region has 13 residues. From germline, CDR1 is SNHLY and CDR2 FYNNEI. CDR3 coding DNA: TGTGCCAGCGGGTCGGGGGCAGGGTCACCCCTCCACTTT. It codes for CASGSGAGSPLHF. Based on the CDR3 plus reference TRBV2 and TRBJ1-6, the full variable domain is EPEVTQTPSHQVTQMGQEVILRCVPISNHLYFYWYRQILGQKVEFLVSFYNNEISEKSEIFDDQFSVERPDGSNFTLKIRSTKLEDSAMYFCASGSGAGSPLHFGNGTRLTVT.

The table lists this clonotype with a few counts. The chain couples TRBV4-3 to TRBJ1-6, with 9 positions matching TRBD1. The V and J ends lost 4 bases and 5 bases, in that order; junction bases with no gene match: 9. Per the germline V gene, CDR1 is LGHNA and CDR2 is YSLEER. CDR3 length: 17 amino acids. This CDR3 is CASSLLPGQGDNSPLHF. The CDR3, as DNA: TGCGCCAGCAGCCTTCTTCCGGGACAGGGAGATAATTCACCCCTCCACTTT.